This passage covers 18 T cell receptor beta chains from one sample sequenced in a study of Ad26.COV2.S vaccination and SARS-CoV-2 variants. The treatment was: over 15 received Ad26.COV2.S at low or high dose, single or two shots; about 5 received placebo; per-sample allocation not given. Vaccine and placebo recipients were sampled on day 63 after the first injection. TCRdb's table, derived via immunoSEQ multiplex PCR, lists solely in-frame clones and lacks some. The sample records about half a million clones, nearly 90% being singletons. Sample: peripheral blood, taken in a trial of Ad26.COV2.S vaccine versus placebo. These receptors came from a person between 18 and 60 years old who received the Ad26.COV2.S COVID-19 vaccine or a placebo.

This chain links TRBV7-9 with TRBJ2-6, with a weak D call TRBD1 (6 bases). Germline lookup yields CDR1 SEHNR and CDR2 FQNEAQ (reference sequence). V lost 5 bases, J lost 0 bases, and 17 bases lay in between. The CDR3 has 18 amino acids. The CDR3 DNA reads as TGTGCCAGCAGCCGACGAGGCAGGGACAACTCTGGGGCCAACGTCCTGACTTTC. The encoded protein is CASSRRGRDNSGANVLTF. Full variable domain (rest looked up from reference TRBV7-9 and TRBJ2-6): DTGVSQNPRHKITKRGQNVTFRCDPISEHNRLYWYRQTLGQGPEFLTYFQNEAQLEKSRLLSDRFSAERPKGSFSTLEIQRTEQGDSAMYLCASSRRGRDNSGANVLTFGAGSRLTVL.

CDR3 in DNA: TGTGCCAGCAGCTTACGGGGCGACACCATATATTTT. Translation gives CASSLRGDTIYF. This rearrangement joins TRBV7-2 to TRBJ1-3, with a tentative D call TRBD1 (5 bases). This CDR3 region has 12 residues. Trimming took 2 bases from V and 8 from J, leaving 7 bases between them. CDR1 is SGHTA and CDR2 is FQGNSA in the germline V gene.

V is TRBV5-5 and J is TRBJ1-1; D is possibly TRBD1 (5 bases). This CDR3 spans 14 amino acids. The V and J ends lost 4 bases and 1 base respectively, with 11 bases between them. Germline loops: CDR1 SGHKS, CDR2 YYEKEE (reference sequence). CDR3 nucleotides: TGTGCCAGCAGCCCCCGGACACAGAACACTGAAGCTTTCTTT. Protein sequence: CASSPRTQNTEAFF.

In nucleotides, the CDR3 is TGTGCCAGCAGCCCGCCGGGACAGATACTCTATGGCTACACCTTC. It yields the protein CASSPPGQILYGYTF. V and J are TRBV7-9 and TRBJ1-2; 7 bases agree with TRBD1. CDR3 length: 15 residues. Trimming took 5 bases from V and 4 from J; bases not matched to a gene: 10. Germline CDR1 and CDR2: SEHNR and FQNEAQ (reference sequence).

This clone was found a few times. The chain employs TRBV2 and TRBJ1-3; D not certain. The ends were cut back, 6 bases at V and 4 bases at J, with 10 bases in the middle. This CDR3 has 13 amino acids. Germline CDR1 and CDR2: SNHLY and FYNNEI. CDR3: CASRNTAGNTIYF. In DNA form, the CDR3 reads TGTGCCAGCAGGAACACCGCCGGAAACACCATATATTTT.

V is TRBV19 and J is TRBJ1-5, with TRBD1 matching 7 bases. There are 12 residues in the CDR3. Trimming cost V 9 bases and J 2 bases; bases outside gene matches: 1. From germline, CDR1 is LNHDA and CDR2 SQIVND (reference sequence). The CDR3 sequence is CASGQGNQPQHF. The DNA for the CDR3 is TGTGCCAGCGGACAGGGCAATCAGCCCCAGCATTTT. The full variable domain, its missing parts supplied by reference TRBV19 and TRBJ1-5, is DGGITQSPKYLFRKEGQNVTLSCEQNLNHDAMYWYRQDPGQGLRLIYYSQIVNDFQKGDIAEGYSVSREKKESFPLTVTSAQKNPTAFYLCASGQGNQPQHFGDGTRLSIL.

This chain's CDR3 is CASKAPKTDTQYF. The CDR3, as DNA: TGTGCCAGCAAGGCCCCTAAAACAGATACGCAGTATTTT. The chain couples TRBV12-3 or TRBV12-4 to TRBJ2-3; D gene unclear. Trimming cost V 7 bases and J 3 bases, with 11 bases left between them. The CDR3 loop spans 13 amino acids.

CDR3 DNA: TGTGCCAGCAGTTACAGGGCTCAGCCCCAGCATTTT. It yields the protein CASSYRAQPQHF. The V gene is TRBV12-3 or TRBV12-4, the J gene TRBJ1-5; D is perhaps TRBD1 (6 bases). V lost 4 bases, J lost 6 bases, and 7 bases lay in between. The CDR3 runs to 12 residues.

V is TRBV5-4 and J is TRBJ2-1; 11 bases agree with TRBD2. CDR3 length equals 15 residues. The germline CDR1 and CDR2 sequences are SGHNT and YYREEE (reference sequence). V trimming: 4 bases; J trimming: 3 bases; junction bases outside the gene matches: 3. CDR3 amino acids: CASSRGTSGYNEQFF. The CDR3 bases are TGTGCCAGCAGCAGGGGGACTAGCGGCTACAATGAGCAGTTCTTC.

This clone has just a few counts. The chain employs TRBV5-6 and TRBJ1-3, with 7 bases aligning to TRBD1. V was clipped by 3 bases and J by 7 bases; unmatched bases: 7. Germline V gene sequence: CDR1 SGHDT, CDR2 YYEEEE. This CDR3 comprises 14 residues. The CDR3 DNA reads as TGTGCCAGCAGCTCTTACGACAGGGTTAACACCATATATTTT. Encoded protein: CASSSYDRVNTIYF.

This clone was observed a single time. This chain connects TRBV2 to TRBJ1-1; D gene ambiguous. CDR1 is SNHLY, CDR2 FYNNEI, per germline. This CDR3 is built from 13 residues. V was shortened by 6 bases and J by 0 bases, with 8 bases between the two germline ends. The CDR3 coding sequence is TGTGCCAGCAGAATATACCTGAACACTGAAGCTTTCTTT. Translated: CASRIYLNTEAFF.

The chain joins TRBV7-9 to TRBJ1-3; perhaps TRBD1 as D (5 bases). CDR1 is SEHNR and CDR2 is FQNEAQ in the germline V gene (reference sequence). CDR3 length: 15 amino acids. Trimming cost V 3 bases and J 6 bases, with 15 bases left between them. As DNA, the CDR3 is TGTGCCAGCAGCTTGAGTGGGGCAGGGACAAACACCATATATTTT. Translating gives CASSLSGAGTNTIYF.

The chain is built from TRBV4-2 and TRBJ2-7; TRBD2 matches at 14 bases. The CDR3 runs to 24 residues. The germline CDR1 and CDR2 sequences are LGHNA and YNFKEQ. With V trimmed by 3 bases and J by 3 bases, 28 bases remained unmatched. The CDR3 DNA is TGTGCCAGCAGCCAGCCTGGGGTTCCCAACCCAACGGGACTAGCGGGAGTAGCTTACTACGAGCAGTACTTC. Its translation: CASSQPGVPNPTGLAGVAYYEQYF.

V usage is TRBV19 and J usage is TRBJ2-1; 8 nucleotides align to TRBD1. The V and J ends lost 7 bases and 8 bases, in that order; junction bases with no gene match: 22. CDR1 and CDR2 from the germline V gene are LNHDA and SQIVND (reference sequence). The CDR3 length is 18 residues. The CDR3 DNA is TGTGCCAGTAAAAGGACAGGGTTCCTGAAGCGGATCAGGGATGAGCAGTTCTTC. Its translation: CASKRTGFLKRIRDEQFF.

V usage is TRBV7-3 and J usage is TRBJ2-2; 7 positions agree with TRBD1. CDR1 and CDR2 from the germline V gene are SGHTA and FQGTGA. The CDR3 length is 14 residues. J gave up 3 bases and V 5 bases, and 3 bases lay outside the gene matches. CDR3 sequence (DNA): TGTGCCAGCAGCCGACAGGGTGACACCGGGGAGCTGTTTTTT. Its translation is CASSRQGDTGELFF.

The sample holds one count of this clone. The chain employs TRBV4-1 and TRBJ1-2; D unclear. Per the germline V gene, CDR1 is MGHRA and CDR2 is YSYEKL. Between the trimmed V and J ends, which lost 3 bases and 8 bases, there was a span of 16 bases. CDR3 length: 14 amino acids. For the CDR3, the DNA is TGCGCCAGCAGCCAGACCCCCCCCCACCAGGGCTACACCTTC. Translation: CASSQTPPHQGYTF.

The chain links TRBV5-4 to TRBJ2-2; D uncertain. The CDR3 covers 16 residues. Trimming removed 0 bases from V and 0 bases from J, with 9 bases in between. From germline, CDR1 is SGHNT and CDR2 YYREEE (reference sequence). The CDR3 here is CASSLGALPNTGELFF. CDR3 coding DNA: TGTGCCAGCAGCTTGGGAGCACTCCCGAACACCGGGGAGCTGTTTTTT.

This clone was found a few times. J is TRBJ2-5 and V is TRBV2; TRBD2 matches at 7 bases. Germline trimming cut 4 bases from V and 4 bases from J; bases unmatched to any gene: 6. Germline values: CDR1 SNHLY, CDR2 FYNNEI. CDR3 length: 14 amino acids. Here the CDR3 reads CASSGRREGETQYF. CDR3 in DNA: TGTGCCAGCAGTGGAAGGAGGGAGGGAGAGACCCAGTACTTC.